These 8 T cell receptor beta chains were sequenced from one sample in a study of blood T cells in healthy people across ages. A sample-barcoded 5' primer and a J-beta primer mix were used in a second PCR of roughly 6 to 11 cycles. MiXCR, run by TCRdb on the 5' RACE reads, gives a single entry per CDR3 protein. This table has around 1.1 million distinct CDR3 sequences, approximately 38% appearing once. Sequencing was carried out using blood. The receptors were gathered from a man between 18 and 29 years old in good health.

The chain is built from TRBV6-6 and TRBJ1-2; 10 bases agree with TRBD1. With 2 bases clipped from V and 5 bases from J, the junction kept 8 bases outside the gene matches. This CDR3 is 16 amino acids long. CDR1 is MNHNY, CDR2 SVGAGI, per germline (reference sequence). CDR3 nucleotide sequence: TGTGCCAGCAGTTACACGGACAGGGGGGGAGCTTATGGCTACACCTTC. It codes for CASSYTDRGGAYGYTF.

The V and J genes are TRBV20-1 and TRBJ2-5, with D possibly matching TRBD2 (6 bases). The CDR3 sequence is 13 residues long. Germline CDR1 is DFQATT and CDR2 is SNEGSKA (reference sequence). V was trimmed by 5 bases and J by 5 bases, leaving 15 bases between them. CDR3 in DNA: TGCAGTGCTCTGGGCGGGGTTTTCGAGACCCAGTACTTC. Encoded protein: CSALGGVFETQYF.

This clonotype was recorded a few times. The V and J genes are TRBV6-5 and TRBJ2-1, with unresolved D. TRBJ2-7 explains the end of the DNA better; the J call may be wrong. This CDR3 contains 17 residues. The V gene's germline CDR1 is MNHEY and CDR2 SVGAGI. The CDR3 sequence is CASSYSITPPSYNEQYF. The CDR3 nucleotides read TGTGCCAGCAGTTACTCGATTACCCCACCCTCCTACAATGAGCAGTACTTC.

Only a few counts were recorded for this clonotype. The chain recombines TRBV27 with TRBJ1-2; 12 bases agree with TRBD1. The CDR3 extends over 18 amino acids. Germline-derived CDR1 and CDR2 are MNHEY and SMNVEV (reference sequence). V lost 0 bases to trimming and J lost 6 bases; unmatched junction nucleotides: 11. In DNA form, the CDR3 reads TGTGCCAGCAGTTTATCGTTTGGGACAGGGGGCCGGGGGAATGGCTACACCTTC. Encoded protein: CASSLSFGTGGRGNGYTF.

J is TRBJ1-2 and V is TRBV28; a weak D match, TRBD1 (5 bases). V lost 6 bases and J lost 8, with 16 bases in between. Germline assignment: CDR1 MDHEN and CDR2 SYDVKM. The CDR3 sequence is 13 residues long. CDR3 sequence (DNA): TGTGCCAGCAGCCCCACCAGGGAACAGGGCTACACCTTC. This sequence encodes CASSPTREQGYTF.

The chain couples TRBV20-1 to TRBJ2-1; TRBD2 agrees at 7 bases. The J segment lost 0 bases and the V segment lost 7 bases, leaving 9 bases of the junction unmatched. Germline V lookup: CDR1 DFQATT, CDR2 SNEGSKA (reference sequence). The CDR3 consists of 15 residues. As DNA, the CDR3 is TGCAGTGAGCTGGGGGGGGACTTCTCCTACAATGAGCAGTTCTTC. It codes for CSELGGDFSYNEQFF.

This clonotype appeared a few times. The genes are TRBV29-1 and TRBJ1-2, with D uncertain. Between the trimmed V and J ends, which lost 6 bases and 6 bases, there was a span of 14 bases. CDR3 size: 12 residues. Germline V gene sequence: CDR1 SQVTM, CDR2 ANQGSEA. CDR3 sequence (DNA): TGCAGCGTATCTGGCGGCGGGGATGGCTACACCTTC. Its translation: CSVSGGGDGYTF.

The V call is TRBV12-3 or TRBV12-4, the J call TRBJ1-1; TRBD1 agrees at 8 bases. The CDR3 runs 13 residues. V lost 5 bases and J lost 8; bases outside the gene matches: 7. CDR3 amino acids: CASSPQGADEAFF. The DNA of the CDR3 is TGTGCCAGCAGTCCTCAGGGGGCAGACGAAGCTTTCTTT.